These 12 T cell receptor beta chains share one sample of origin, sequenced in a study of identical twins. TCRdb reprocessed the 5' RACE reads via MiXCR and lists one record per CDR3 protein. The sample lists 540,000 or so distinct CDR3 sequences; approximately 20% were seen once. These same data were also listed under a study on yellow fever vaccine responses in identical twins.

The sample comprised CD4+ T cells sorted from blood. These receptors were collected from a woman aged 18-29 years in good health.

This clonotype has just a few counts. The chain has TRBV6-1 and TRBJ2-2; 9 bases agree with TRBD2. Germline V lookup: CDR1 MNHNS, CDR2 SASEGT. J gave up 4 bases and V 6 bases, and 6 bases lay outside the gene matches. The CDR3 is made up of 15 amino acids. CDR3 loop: CASSPAGGGTGELFF. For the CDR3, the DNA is TGTGCCAGCAGCCCAGCGGGAGGAGGCACCGGGGAGCTGTTTTTT.

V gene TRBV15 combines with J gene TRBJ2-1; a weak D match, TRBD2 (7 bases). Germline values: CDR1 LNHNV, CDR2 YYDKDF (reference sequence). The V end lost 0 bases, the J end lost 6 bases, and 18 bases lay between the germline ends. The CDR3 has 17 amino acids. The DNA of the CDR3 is TGTGCCACCAGCAGAGATGGGAGGGGGACTACTTCCAATGAGCAGTTCTTC. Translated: CATSRDGRGTTSNEQFF. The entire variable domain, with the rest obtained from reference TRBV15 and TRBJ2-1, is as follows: DAMVIQNPRYQVTQFGKPVTLSCSQTLNHNVMYWYQQKSSQAPKLLFHYYDKDFNNEADTPDNFQSRRPNTSFCFLDIRSPGLGDTAMYLCATSRDGRGTTSNEQFFGPGTRLTVL.

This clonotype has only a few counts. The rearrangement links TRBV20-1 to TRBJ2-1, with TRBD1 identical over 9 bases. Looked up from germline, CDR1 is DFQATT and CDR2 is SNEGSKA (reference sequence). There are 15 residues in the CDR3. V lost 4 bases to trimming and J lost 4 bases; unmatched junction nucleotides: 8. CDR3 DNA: TGCAGTGCTACCCACAGGGGGCGCGTGTACAATGAGCAGTTCTTC. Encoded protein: CSATHRGRVYNEQFF.

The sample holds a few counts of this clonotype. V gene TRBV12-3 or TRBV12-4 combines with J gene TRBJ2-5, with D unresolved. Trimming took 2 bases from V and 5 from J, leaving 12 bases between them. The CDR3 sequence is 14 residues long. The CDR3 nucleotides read TGTGCCAGCAGTTTAAGCCCCCAGAGGGAGACCCAGTACTTC. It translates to CASSLSPQRETQYF.

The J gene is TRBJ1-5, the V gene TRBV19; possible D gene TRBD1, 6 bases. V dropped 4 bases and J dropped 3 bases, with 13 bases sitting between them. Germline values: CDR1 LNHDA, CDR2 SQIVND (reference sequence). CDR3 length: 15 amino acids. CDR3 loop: CASSTQDRLNQPQHF. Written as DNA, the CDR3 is TGTGCCAGTAGTACGCAGGACAGACTCAATCAGCCCCAGCATTTT.

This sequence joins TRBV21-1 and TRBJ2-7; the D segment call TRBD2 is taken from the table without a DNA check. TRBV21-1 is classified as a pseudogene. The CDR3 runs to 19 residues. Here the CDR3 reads CASSYTNLGTSGGTYEQYF. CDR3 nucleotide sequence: TGTGCCAGCAGCTACACAAACCTAGGGACTAGCGGGGGCACCTACGAGCAGTACTTC.

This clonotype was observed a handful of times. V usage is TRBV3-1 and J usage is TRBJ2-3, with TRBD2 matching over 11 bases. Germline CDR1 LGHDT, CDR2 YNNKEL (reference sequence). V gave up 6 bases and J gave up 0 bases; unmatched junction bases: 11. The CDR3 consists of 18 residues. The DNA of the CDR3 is TGTGCCAGCAGTCACGGGACTAGCGGAATTTCTAGCACAGATACGCAGTATTTT. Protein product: CASSHGTSGISSTDTQYF.

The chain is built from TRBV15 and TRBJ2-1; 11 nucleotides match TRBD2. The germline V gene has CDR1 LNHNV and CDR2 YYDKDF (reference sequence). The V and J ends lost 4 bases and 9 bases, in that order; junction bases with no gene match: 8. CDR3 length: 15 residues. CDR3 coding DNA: TGTGCCACCAGCAACTTAGCGGGAGGGCCGTCTGAGCAGTTCTTC. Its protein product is CATSNLAGGPSEQFF.

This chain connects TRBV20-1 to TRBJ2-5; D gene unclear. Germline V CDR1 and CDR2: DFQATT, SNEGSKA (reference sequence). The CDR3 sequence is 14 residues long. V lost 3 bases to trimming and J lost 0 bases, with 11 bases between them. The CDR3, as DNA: TGCAGTGCTAGCCCAACAGCCGACCAAGAGACCCAGTACTTC. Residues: CSASPTADQETQYF.

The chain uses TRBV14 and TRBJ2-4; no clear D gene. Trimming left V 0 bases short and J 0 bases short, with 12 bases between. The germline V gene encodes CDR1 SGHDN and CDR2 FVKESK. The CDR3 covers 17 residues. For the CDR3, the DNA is TGTGCCAGCAGCCAAGATGAATGGGTTGGAGCCAAAAACATTCAGTACTTC. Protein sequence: CASSQDEWVGAKNIQYF.

CDR3 nucleotides: TGTGCCATCATGGCAGTTAACCAAGAGACCCAGTACTTC. Encoded protein: CAIMAVNQETQYF. This chain links TRBV10-3 with TRBJ2-5; D remains unclear. This CDR3 has 13 residues. V was trimmed by 7 bases and J by 0 bases, leaving 9 bases between them. The germline V gene encodes CDR1 ENHRY and CDR2 SYGVKD.

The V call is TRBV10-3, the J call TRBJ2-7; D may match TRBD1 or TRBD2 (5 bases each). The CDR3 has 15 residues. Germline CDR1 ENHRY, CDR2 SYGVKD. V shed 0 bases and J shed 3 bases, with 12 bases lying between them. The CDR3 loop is CAISESLGTNYEQYF. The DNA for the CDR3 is TGTGCCATCAGTGAGTCGTTGGGGACCAACTACGAGCAGTACTTC.